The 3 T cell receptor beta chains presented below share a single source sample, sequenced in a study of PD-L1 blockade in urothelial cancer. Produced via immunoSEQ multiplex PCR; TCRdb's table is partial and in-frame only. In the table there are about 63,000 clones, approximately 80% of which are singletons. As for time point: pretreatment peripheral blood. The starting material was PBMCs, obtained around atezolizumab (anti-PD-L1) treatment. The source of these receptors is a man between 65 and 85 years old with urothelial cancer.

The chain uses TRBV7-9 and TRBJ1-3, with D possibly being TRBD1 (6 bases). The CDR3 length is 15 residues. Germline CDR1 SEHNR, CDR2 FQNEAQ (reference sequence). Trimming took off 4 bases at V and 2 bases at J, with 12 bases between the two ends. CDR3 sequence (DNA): TGTGCCAGCAGCTCAGAACGGACAGCTGGAAACACCATATATTTT. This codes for CASSSERTAGNTIYF. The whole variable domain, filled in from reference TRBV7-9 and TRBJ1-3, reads DTGVSQNPRHKITKRGQNVTFRCDPISEHNRLYWYRQTLGQGPEFLTYFQNEAQLEKSRLLSDRFSAERPKGSFSTLEIQRTEQGDSAMYLCASSSERTAGNTIYFGEGSWLTVV.

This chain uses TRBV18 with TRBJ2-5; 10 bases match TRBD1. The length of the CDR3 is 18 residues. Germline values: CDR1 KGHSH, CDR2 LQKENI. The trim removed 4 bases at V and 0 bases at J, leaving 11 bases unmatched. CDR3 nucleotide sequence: TGTGCCAGCTCACTAGGGACAGGGGTACTAGCGGACCAAGAGACCCAGTACTTC. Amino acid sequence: CASSLGTGVLADQETQYF.

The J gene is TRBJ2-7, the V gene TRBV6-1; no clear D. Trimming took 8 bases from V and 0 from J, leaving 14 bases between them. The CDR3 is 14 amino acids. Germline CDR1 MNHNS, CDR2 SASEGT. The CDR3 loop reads CASREAAHSYEQYF. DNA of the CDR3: TGTGCCAGCCGAGAGGCAGCCCACTCCTACGAGCAGTACTTC.